This T cell receptor (beta chain) stems from a study of blood T cells in healthy people across ages. Trimming pared 1 base from V and 4 bases from J, leaving 26 bases between. This CDR3 is built from 19 residues. Germline V gives CDR1 SGDLS, CDR2 YYNGEE. Alongside a J-beta primer mix, a sample-barcoded 5' primer served in a second PCR lasting 7 to 11 cycles. TCRdb recomputed calls from the 5' RACE reads with MiXCR, one row per CDR3 protein. The sample consists of over a million distinct CDR3 sequences, 45% to 70% of them appearing once. The chain employs TRBV9 and TRBJ2-5; D is possibly TRBD2 (6 bases). The sequenced material came from blood. The clonotype originates from a man aged 18 to 29 in good health. The CDR3 nucleotides are TGTGCCAGCAGCGTATCCCCCCGGACGGGGAGGTTTCAGGGAGAGACCCAGTACTTC. Translation gives CASSVSPRTGRFQGETQYF. The whole variable domain, filled in from reference TRBV9 and TRBJ2-5, reads DSGVTQTPKHLITATGQRVTLRCSPRSGDLSVYWYQQSLDQGLQFLIQYYNGEERAKGNILERFSAQQFPDLHSELNLSSLELGDSALYFCASSVSPRTGRFQGETQYFGPGTRLLVL.